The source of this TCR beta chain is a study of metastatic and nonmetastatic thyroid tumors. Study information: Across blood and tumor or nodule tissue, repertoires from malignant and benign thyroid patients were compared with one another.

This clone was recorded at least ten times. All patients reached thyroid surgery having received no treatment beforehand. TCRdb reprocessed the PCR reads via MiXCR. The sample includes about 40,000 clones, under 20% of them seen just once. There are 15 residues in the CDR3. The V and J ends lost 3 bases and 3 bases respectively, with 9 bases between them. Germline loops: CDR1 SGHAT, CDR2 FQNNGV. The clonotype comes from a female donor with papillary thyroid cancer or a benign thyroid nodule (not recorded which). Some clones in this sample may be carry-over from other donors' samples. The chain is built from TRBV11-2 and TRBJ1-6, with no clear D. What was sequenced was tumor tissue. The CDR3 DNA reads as TGTGCCAGCAGCTTGGGCAGCCACTATAATTCACCCCTCCACTTT. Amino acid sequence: CASSLGSHYNSPLHF.